This T cell receptor (beta chain) appears in the sequencing data of a study of cytotoxic CD8 clonotypes in ibrutinib-treated CLL. General study results and limits: Sampling times differed between sustained-remission and progressing patients. At progression, clonality fell back toward baseline after rising at ibrutinib response.

Regarding this clone: Its antigen is unidentified.

Generated by immunoSEQ multiplex PCR, the TCRdb table keeps only in-frame clones and is missing some. The sample holds hundreds of thousands of clones, 70% to 75% seen once. The TCR beta libraries used 1.5 to 2 micrograms of genomic DNA that came from cryopreserved PBMCs. The specimen was PBMCs, collected after 12 months of ibrutinib treatment. The clonotype originates from a human donor with chronic lymphocytic leukemia.

In DNA form, the CDR3 reads TGTGCCAGCAGCACACGGGACAGGGGGAAAAGCTACGAGCAGTACTTC. Amino acids: CASSTRDRGKSYEQYF. J is TRBJ2-7 and V is TRBV7-2, with TRBD1 matching over 11 bases. CDR3 size: 16 residues. J lost 3 bases, V lost 5 bases, and 9 bases had no gene match. CDR1 is SGHTA, CDR2 FQGNSA, per germline. Variable domain in full (rest from reference TRBV7-2 and TRBJ2-7): GAGVSQSPSNKVTEKGKDVELRCDPISGHTALYWYRQSLGQGLEFLIYFQGNSAPDKSGLPSDRFSAERTGGSVSTLTIQRTQQEDSAVYLCASSTRDRGKSYEQYFGPGTRLTVT.